The clone carrying this TCR beta chain was detected only a few times. Its antigen remains unidentified. Researchers reported that TCR beta cDNA libraries carried unique molecular identifiers. The source material, about 0.9 to 10 million T cells, gave rise to 400,000 to 600,000 cDNA molecules. TCRdb passed the PCR reads through MiXCR, listing each CDR3 protein once. The sample carries over 300,000 distinct CDR3 sequences, around a third recorded once. CDR1 and CDR2 from the germline V gene are LGHNA and YSLEER. This CDR3 has 14 amino acids. Trimming removed 4 bases from V and 1 base from J, with 10 bases in between. The data originate from a study of post-analysis software for immune sequencing data. Across the whole study: The cohort encompassed relapsing-remitting, secondary progressive and progressive-relapsing multiple sclerosis disease courses.

Notes on the study in general: TRBV5-6, TRBV5-1 and TRBV20-1 belonged to a set of a handful of TRBV segments that were more frequent in patients than controls. Compared with controls, patients showed significantly lower normalized Chao1 diversity. Analysis by F measure revealed that same-batch samples clustered strongly together.

The chain couples TRBV4-3 to TRBJ1-2; D ambiguous. This TCR came from a girl under 18 with multiple sclerosis. The sample consisted of blood. As DNA, the CDR3 is TGCGCCAGCAGCCTACAGACCATTAACTATGGCTACACCTTC. Its protein is CASSLQTINYGYTF.